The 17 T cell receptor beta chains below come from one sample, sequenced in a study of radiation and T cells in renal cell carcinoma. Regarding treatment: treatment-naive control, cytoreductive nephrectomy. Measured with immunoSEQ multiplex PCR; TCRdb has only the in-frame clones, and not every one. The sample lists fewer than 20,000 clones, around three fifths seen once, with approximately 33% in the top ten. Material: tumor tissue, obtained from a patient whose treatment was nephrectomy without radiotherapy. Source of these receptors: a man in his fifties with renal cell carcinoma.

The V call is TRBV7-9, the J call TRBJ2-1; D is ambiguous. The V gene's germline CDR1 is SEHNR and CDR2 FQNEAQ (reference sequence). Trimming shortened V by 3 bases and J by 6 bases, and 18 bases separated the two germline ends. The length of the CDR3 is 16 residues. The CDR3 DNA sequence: TGTGCCAGCAGCTTCCGGGTGGTGGGGAATCGCAATGAGCAGTTCTTC. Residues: CASSFRVVGNRNEQFF.

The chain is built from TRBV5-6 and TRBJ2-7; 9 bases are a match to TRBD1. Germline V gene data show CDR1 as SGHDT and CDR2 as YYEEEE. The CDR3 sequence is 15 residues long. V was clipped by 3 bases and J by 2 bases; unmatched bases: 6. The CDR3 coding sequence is TGTGCCAGCAGCTCGAGACAGGGGGTCGCCTACGAGCAGTACTTC. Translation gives CASSSRQGVAYEQYF.

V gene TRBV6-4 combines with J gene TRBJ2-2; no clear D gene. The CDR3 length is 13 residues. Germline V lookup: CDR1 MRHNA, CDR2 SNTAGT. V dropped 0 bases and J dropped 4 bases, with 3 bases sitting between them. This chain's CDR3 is CASSDSTTGELFF. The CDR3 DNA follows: TGTGCCAGCAGTGACTCGACCACCGGGGAGCTGTTTTTT.

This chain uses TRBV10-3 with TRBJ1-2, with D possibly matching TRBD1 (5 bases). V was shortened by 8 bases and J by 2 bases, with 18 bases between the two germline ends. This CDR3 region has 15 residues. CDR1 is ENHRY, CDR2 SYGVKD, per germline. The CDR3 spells CAIPSAGNRNYGYTF. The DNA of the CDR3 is TGTGCCATCCCCTCGGCAGGGAATAGGAACTATGGCTACACCTTC.

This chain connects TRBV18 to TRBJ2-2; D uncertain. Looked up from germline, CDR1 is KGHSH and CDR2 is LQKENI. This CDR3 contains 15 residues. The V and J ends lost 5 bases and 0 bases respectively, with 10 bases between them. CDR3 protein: CASSTEFANTGELFF. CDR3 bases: TGTGCCAGCTCAACAGAGTTCGCGAACACCGGGGAGCTGTTTTTT. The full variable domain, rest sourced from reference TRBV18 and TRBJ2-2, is NAGVMQNPRHLVRRRGQEARLRCSPMKGHSHVYWYRQLPEEGLKFMVYLQKENIIDESGMPKERFSAEFPKEGPSILRIQQVVRGDSAAYFCASSTEFANTGELFFGEGSRLTVL.

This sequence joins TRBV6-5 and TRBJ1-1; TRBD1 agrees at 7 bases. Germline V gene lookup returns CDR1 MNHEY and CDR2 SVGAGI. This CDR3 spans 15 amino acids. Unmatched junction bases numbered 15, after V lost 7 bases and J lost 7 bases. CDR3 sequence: CASMTALEDRSEAFF. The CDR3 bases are TGTGCCAGCATGACGGCTCTTGAGGACAGGAGTGAAGCTTTCTTT.

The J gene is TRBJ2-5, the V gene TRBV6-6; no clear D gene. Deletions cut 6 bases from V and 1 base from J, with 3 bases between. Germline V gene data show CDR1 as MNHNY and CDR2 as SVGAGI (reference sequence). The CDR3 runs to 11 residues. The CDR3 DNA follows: TGTGCCAGCAGGCTCCAAGAGACCCAGTACTTC. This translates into CASRLQETQYF.

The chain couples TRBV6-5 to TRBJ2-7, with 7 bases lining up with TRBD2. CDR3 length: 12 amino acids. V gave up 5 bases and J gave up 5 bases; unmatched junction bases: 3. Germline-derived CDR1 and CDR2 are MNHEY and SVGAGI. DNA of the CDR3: TGTGCCAGCAGTACCGGGACTAACGAGCAGTACTTC. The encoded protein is CASSTGTNEQYF.

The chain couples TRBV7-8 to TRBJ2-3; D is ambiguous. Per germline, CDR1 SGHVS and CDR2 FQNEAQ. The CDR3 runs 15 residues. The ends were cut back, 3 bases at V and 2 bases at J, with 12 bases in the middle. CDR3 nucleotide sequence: TGTGCCAGCAGCTTCAGCAGGCAATACACAGATACGCAGTATTTT. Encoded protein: CASSFSRQYTDTQYF.

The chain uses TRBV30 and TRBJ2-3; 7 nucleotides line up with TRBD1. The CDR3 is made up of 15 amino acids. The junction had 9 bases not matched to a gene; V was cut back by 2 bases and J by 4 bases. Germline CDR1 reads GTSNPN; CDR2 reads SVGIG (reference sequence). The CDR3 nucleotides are TGTGCCTGGAGTCCACGACAGGGTGTTTCAGATACGCAGTATTTT. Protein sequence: CAWSPRQGVSDTQYF.

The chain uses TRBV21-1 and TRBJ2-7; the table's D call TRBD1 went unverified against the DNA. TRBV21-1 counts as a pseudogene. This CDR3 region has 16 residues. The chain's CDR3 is CASPGPRQPGFHEQYF. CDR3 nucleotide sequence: TGTGCCAGCCCGGGTCCTCGACAGCCAGGGTTCCACGAGCAGTACTTC.

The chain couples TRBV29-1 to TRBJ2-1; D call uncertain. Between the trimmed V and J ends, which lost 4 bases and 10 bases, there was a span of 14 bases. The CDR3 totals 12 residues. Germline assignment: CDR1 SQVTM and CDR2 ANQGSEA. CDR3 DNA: TGCAGCGTTGCCTCCTCTCTCCGGGAGCAGTTCTTC. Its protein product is CSVASSLREQFF.

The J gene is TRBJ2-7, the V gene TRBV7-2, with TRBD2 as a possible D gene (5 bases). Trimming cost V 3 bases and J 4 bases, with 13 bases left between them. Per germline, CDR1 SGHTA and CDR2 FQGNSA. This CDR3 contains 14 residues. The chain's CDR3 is CASSFHGSWYEQYF. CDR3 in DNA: TGTGCCAGCAGCTTCCATGGGAGTTGGTACGAGCAGTACTTC.

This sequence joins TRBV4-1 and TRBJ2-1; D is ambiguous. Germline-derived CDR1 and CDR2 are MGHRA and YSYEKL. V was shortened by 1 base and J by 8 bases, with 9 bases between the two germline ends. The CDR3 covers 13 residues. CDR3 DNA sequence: TGCGCCAGCAGCCAAGGAATGGGCGATGAGCAGTTCTTC. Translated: CASSQGMGDEQFF.

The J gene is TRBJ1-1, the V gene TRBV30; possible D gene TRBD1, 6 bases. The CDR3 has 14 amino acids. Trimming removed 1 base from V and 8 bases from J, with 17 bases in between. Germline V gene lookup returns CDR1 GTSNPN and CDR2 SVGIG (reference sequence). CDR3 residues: CAWSGRAGGPEAFF. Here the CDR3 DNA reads TGTGCCTGGAGTGGACGGGCGGGGGGGCCCGAAGCTTTCTTT.

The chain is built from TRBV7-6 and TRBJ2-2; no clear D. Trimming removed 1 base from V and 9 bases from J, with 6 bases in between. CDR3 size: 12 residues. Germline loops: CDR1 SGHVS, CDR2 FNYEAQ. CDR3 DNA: TGTGCCAGCAGCTTAGATCGGCGGGAGCTGTTTTTT. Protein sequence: CASSLDRRELFF.

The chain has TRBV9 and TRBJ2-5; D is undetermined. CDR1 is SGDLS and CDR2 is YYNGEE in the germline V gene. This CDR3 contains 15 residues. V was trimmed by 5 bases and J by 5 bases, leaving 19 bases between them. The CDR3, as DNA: TGTGCCAGCAGTCAATCCTTCGGGCTGTGGGAGACCCAGTACTTC. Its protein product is CASSQSFGLWETQYF.